This TCR beta chain is drawn from a study of T cell repertoires in cytomegalovirus infection. Study-level background: The authors relied on CMV epitopes, both recently identified HLA-C-restricted and well-studied HLA-B-restricted. Through public TCR beta signatures, both CMV infection and matching HLA type were indicated.

Germline-derived CDR1 and CDR2 are SGHAT and FQNNGV. The CDR3 runs to 14 residues. The trim removed 5 bases at V and 4 bases at J, leaving 3 bases unmatched. This clonotype was counted a few times. Its antigen is not identified. Whole-study results and caveats: Based on cumulative public TCR beta family frequency, carriers of CMV plus the relevant HLA were identified.

TCRdb reanalysed the reads using MiXCR and keeps one entry per CDR3 protein. The repertoire consists of 380,000 or so distinct CDR3 sequences, with around a third occurring once and the leading ten covering approximately 13%. The rearrangement links TRBV11-2 to TRBJ2-1; TRBD1 aligns across 9 bases. The clonotype was recovered from a human donor in good health (CMV status not recorded). Some clones in this sample may be carry-over from other donors' samples. The sequencing here drew on cultured PBMCs, taken from culture after CMV antigen stimulation. The CDR3 DNA follows: TGTGCCAGCAGCCTACAGGGGGCATACAATGAGCAGTTCTTC. This codes for CASSLQGAYNEQFF.